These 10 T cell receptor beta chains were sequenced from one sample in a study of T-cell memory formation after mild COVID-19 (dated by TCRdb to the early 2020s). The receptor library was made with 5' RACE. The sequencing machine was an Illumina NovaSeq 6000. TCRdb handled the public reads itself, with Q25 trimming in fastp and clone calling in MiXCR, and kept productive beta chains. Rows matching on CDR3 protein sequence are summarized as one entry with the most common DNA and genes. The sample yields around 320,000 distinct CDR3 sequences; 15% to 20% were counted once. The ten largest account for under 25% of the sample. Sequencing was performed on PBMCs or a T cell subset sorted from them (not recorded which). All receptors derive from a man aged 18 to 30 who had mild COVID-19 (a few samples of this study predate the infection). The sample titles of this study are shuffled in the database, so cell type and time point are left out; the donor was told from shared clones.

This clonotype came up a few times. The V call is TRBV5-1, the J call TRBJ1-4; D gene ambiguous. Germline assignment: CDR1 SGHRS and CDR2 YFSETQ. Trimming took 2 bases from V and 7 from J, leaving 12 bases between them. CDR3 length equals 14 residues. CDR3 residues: CASSFGSGGEKLFF. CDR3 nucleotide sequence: TGCGCCAGCAGCTTTGGATCGGGAGGTGAAAAACTGTTTTTT.

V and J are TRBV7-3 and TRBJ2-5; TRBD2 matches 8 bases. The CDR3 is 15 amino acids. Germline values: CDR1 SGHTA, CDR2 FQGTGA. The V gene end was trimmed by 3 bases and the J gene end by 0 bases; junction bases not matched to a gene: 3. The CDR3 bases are TGTGCCAGCAGCTTGAGCGGGGGAGACCAAGAGACCCAGTACTTC. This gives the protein CASSLSGGDQETQYF.

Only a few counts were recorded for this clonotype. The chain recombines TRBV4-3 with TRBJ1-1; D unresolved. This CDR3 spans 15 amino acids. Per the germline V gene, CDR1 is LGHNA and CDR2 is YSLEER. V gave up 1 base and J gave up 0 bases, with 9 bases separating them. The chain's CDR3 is CASSQVTDLNTEAFF. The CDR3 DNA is TGCGCCAGCAGCCAAGTGACTGATCTGAACACTGAAGCTTTCTTT.

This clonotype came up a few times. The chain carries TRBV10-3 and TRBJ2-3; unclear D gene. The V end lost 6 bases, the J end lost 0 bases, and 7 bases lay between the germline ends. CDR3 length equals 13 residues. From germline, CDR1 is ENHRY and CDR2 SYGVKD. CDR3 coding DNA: TGTGCCATCAGAGCATCCAGCACAGATACGCAGTATTTT. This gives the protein CAIRASSTDTQYF.

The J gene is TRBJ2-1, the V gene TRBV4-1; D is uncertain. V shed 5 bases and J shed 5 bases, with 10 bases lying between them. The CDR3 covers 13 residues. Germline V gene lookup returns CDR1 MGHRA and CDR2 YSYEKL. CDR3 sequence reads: CASSETTNNEQFF. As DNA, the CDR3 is TGCGCCAGCAGCGAGACAACAAACAATGAGCAGTTCTTC.

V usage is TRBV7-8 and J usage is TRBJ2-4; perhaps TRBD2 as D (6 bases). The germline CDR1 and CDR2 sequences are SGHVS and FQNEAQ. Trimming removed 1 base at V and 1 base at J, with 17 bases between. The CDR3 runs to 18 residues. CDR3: CASSLELAGWAAKNIQYF. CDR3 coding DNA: TGTGCCAGCAGCTTAGAGTTGGCGGGGTGGGCTGCCAAAAACATTCAGTACTTC.

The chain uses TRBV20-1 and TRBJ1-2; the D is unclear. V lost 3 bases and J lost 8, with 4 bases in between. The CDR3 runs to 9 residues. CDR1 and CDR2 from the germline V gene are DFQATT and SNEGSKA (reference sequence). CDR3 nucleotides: TGCAGTGCTAGTTTCGGCTACACCTTC. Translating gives CSASFGYTF.

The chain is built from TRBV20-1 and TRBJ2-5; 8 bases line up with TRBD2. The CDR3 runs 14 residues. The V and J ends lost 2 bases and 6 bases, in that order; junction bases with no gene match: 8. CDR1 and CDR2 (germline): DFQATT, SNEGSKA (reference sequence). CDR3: CSARPSGGRKTQYF. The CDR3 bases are TGCAGTGCTAGACCCAGCGGGGGACGGAAGACCCAGTACTTC.

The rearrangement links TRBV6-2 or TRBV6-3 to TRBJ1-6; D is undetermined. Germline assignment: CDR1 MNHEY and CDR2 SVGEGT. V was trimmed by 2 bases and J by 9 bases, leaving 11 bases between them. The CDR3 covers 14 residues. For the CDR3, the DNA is TGTGCCAGCAGTTACGCAGGTTTTGGTTCACCCCTCCACTTT. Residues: CASSYAGFGSPLHF.

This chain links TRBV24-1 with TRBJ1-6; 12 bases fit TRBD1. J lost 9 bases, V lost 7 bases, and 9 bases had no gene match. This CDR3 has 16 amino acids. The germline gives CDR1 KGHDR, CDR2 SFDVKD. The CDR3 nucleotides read TGTGCCACCAGGGGACAGGGGGCGAAGGGGCGTTCACCCCTCCACTTT. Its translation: CATRGQGAKGRSPLHF.